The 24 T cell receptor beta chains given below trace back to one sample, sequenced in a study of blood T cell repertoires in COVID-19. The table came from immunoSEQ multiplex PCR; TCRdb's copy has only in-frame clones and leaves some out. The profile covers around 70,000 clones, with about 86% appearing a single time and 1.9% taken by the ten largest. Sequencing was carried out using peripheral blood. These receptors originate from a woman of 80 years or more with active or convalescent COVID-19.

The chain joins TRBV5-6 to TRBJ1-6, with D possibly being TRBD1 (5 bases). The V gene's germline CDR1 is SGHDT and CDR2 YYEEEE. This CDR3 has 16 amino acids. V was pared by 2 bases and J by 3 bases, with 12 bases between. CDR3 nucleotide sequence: TGTGCCAGCAGCTTACACCGGGGGAGCTATAATTCACCCCTCCACTTT. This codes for CASSLHRGSYNSPLHF.

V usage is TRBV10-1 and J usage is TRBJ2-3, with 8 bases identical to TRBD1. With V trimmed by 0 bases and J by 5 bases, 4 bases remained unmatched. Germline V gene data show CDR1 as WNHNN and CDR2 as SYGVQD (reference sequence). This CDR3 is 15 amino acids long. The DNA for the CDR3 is TGCGCCAGCAGTGAGTCGCAGGGGGCGCGAGATACGCAGTATTTT. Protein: CASSESQGARDTQYF.

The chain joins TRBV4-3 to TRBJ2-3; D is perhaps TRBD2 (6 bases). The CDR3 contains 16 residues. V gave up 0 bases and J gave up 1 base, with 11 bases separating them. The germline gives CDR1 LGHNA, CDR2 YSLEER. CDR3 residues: CASSQDPAGRTDTQYF. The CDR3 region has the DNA TGCGCCAGCAGCCAAGATCCCGCGGGACGCACAGATACGCAGTATTTT.

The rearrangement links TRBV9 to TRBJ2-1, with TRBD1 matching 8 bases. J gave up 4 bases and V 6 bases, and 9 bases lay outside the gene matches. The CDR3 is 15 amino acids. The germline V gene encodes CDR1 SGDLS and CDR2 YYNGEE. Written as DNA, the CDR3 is TGTGCCAGCACCCTAGAGGGACAGGTATACAATGAGCAGTTCTTC. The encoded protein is CASTLEGQVYNEQFF. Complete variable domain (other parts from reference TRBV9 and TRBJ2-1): DSGVTQTPKHLITATGQRVTLRCSPRSGDLSVYWYQQSLDQGLQFLIQYYNGEERAKGNILERFSAQQFPDLHSELNLSSLELGDSALYFCASTLEGQVYNEQFFGPGTRLTVL.

DNA for the CDR3: TGCGCCAGCAAAGAGCCCGGACAGGGACGTGGCTACACCTTC. Its translation: CASKEPGQGRGYTF. The chain carries TRBV5-1 and TRBJ1-2, with 8 bases lining up with TRBD1. The CDR3 spans 14 residues. The germline V gene has CDR1 SGHRS and CDR2 YFSETQ. With 6 bases clipped from V and 7 bases from J, the junction kept 11 bases outside the gene matches.

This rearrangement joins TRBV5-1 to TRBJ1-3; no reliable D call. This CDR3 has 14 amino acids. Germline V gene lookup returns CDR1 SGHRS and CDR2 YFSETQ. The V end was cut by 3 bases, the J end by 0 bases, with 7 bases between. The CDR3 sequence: CASSSSYSGNTIYF. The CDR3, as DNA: TGCGCCAGCAGCTCTTCGTACTCTGGAAACACCATATATTTT.

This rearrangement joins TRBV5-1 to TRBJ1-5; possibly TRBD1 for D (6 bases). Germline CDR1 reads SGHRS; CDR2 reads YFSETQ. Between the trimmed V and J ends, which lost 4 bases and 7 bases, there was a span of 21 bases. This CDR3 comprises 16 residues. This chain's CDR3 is CASSRGPQGLVQPQHF. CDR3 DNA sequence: TGCGCCAGCAGCCGGGGCCCGCAGGGGCTGGTACAGCCCCAGCATTTT.

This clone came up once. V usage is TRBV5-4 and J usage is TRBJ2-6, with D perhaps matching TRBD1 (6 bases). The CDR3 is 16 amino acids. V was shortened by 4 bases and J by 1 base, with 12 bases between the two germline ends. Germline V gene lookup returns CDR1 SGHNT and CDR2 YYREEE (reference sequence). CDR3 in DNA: TGTGCCAGCAGCAGGATCGACAGGTCTGGGGCCAACGTCCTGACTTTC. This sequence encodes CASSRIDRSGANVLTF. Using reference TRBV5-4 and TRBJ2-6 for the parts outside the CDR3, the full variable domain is ETGVTQSPTHLIKTRGQQVTLRCSSQSGHNTVSWYQQALGQGPQFIFQYYREEENGRGNFPPRFSGLQFPNYSSELNVNALELDDSALYLCASSRIDRSGANVLTFGAGSRLTVL.

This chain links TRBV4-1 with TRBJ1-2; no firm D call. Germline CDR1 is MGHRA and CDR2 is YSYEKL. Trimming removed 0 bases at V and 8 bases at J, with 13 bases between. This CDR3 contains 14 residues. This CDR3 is CASSQDGHRAGYTF. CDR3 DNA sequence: TGCGCCAGCAGCCAAGATGGGCACAGAGCAGGCTACACCTTC.

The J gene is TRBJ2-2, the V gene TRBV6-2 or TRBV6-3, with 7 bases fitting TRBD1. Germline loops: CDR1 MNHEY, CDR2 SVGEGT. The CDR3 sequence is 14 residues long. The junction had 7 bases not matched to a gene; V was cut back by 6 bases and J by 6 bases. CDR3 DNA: TGTGCCAGCAGCTGGACAGGTGGGGCCGGGGAGCTGTTTTTT. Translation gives CASSWTGGAGELFF.

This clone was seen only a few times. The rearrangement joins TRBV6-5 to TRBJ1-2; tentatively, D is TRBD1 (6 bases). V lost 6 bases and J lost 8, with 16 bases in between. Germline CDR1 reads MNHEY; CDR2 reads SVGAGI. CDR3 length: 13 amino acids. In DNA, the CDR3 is TGTGCCAGCAGCTCACGCGGGGGCCAGGGCTACACCTTC. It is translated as CASSSRGGQGYTF.

CDR3 DNA sequence: TGTGCCAGCAGCCCCACGGGTTGGCGGGGGGAAGAGACCCAGTACTTC. Amino acid sequence: CASSPTGWRGEETQYF. The rearrangement links TRBV7-2 to TRBJ2-5; 8 bases fit TRBD2. CDR1 SGHTA and CDR2 FQGNSA come from the germline V gene. Trimming took 5 bases from V and 3 from J; bases not matched to a gene: 11. The CDR3 contains 16 residues.

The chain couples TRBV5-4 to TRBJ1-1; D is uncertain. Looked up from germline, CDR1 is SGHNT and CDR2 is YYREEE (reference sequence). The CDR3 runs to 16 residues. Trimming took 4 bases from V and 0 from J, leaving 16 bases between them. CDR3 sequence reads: CASSPDSPGMNTEAFF. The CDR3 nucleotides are TGTGCCAGCAGCCCCGATTCCCCGGGTATGAACACTGAAGCTTTCTTT.

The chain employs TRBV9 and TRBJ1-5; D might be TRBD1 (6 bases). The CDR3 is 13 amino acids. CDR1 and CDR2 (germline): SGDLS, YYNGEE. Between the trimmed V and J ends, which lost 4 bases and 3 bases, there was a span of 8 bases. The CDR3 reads CASSYRDNQPQHF. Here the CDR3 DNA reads TGTGCCAGCAGCTACAGGGACAATCAGCCCCAGCATTTT.

CDR3 residues: CASNLAGASTQYF. In nucleotides, the CDR3 is TGTGCCAGCAACCTAGCGGGGGCGAGTACGCAGTATTTT. The rearrangement uses TRBV6-5 and TRBJ2-3; the match to TRBD2 covers 10 bases. Germline values: CDR1 MNHEY, CDR2 SVGAGI. After removal of 7 bases from V and 8 bases from J, the junction contained 6 bases not matched to a gene. The CDR3 has 13 residues.

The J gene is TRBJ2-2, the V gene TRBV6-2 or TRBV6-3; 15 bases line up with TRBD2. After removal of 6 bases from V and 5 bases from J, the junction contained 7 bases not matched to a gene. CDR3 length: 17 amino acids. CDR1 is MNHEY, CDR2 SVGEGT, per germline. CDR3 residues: CASSPAGTSGRTGELFF. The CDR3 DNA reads TGTGCCAGCAGCCCCGCTGGGACTAGCGGGAGGACCGGGGAGCTGTTTTTT.

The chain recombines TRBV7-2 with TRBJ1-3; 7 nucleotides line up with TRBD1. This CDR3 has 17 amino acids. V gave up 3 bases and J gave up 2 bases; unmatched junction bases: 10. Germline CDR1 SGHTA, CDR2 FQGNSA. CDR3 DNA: TGTGCCAGCAGCTTCAGTAAGGGGGCAATAACTGGAAACACCATATATTTT. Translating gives CASSFSKGAITGNTIYF.

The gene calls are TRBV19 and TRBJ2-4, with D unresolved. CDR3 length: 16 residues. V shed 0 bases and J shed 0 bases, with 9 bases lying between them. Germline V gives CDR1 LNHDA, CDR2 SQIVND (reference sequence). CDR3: CASSIDAEIAKNIQYF. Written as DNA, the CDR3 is TGTGCCAGTAGTATAGATGCGGAAATAGCCAAAAACATTCAGTACTTC.

The CDR3 region is CASSARTSGDTQYF. The CDR3 DNA is TGTGCCAGCAGCGCGCGGACTAGCGGAGATACGCAGTATTTT. The chain employs TRBV5-4 and TRBJ2-3, with 10 positions matching TRBD2. The V gene end was trimmed by 4 bases and the J gene end by 5 bases; junction bases not matched to a gene: 4. Germline V gene data show CDR1 as SGHNT and CDR2 as YYREEE (reference sequence). The CDR3 loop spans 14 amino acids.

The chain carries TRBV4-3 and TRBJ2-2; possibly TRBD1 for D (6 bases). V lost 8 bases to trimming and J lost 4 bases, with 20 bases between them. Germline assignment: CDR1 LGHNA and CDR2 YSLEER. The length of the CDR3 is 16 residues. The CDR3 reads CASGHRVLRGTGELFF. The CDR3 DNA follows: TGCGCCAGCGGACACAGGGTCCTCCGTGGCACCGGGGAGCTGTTTTTT.

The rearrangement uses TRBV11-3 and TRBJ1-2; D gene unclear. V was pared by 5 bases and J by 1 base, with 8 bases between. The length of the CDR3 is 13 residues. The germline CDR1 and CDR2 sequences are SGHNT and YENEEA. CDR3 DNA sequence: TGTGCCAGCAGCCTCAGCGGTAACTATGGCTACACCTTC. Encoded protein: CASSLSGNYGYTF.

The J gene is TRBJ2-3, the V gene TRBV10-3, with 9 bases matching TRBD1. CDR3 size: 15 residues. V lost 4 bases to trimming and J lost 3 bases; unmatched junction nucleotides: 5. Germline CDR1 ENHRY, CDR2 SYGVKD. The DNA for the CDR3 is TGTGCCATCAGTGGGACAGGGGTTGGTACAGATACGCAGTATTTT. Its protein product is CAISGTGVGTDTQYF.

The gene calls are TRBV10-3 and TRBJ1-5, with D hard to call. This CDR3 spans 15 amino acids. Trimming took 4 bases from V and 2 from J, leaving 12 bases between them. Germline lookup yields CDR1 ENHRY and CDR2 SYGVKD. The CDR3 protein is CAISVQWQGNQPQHF. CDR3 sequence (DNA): TGTGCCATCAGTGTGCAGTGGCAGGGCAATCAGCCCCAGCATTTT.

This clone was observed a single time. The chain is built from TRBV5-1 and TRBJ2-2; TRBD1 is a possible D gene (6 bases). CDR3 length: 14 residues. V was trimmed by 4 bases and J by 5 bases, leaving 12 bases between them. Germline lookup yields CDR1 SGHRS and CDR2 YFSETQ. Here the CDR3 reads CASSPGQRTGELFF. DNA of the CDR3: TGCGCCAGCAGCCCCGGACAGCGAACCGGGGAGCTGTTTTTT.